This TCR beta chain was captured in a study of metastatic and nonmetastatic thyroid tumors. For the study at large: Malignant thyroid and benign thyroid patients provided blood and tumor or nodule tissue whose repertoires were compared.

Among the patients, none had received any treatment before thyroid surgery. This clone was seen many times. Trimming cost V 4 bases and J 5 bases, with 18 bases left between them. This CDR3 is 15 amino acids long. CDR1 is SGHNT, CDR2 YYREEE, per germline (reference sequence). TCRdb reanalyzed the PCR reads via MiXCR. Of 20,000 or so clones listed, more than 9% are singletons. This sequence was found in a male donor with papillary thyroid cancer or a benign thyroid nodule (not recorded which). Some clones in this sample may be carry-over from other donors' samples. Sequencing was done on a sample of blood. This chain uses TRBV5-4 with TRBJ1-2; tentatively, D is TRBD1 (6 bases). The CDR3 reads CASSTRQAAFYGYTF. DNA for the CDR3: TGTGCCAGCAGCACCCGACAGGCCGCATTTTATGGCTACACCTTC.